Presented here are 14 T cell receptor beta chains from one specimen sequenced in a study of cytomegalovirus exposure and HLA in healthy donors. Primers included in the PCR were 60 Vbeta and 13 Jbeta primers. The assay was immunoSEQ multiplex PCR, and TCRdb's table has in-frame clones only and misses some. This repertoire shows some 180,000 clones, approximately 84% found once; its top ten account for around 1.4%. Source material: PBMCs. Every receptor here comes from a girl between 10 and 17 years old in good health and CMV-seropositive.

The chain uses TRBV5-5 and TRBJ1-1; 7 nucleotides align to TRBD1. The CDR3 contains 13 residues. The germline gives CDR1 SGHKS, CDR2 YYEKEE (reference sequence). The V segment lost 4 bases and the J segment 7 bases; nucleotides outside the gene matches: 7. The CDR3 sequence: CASSRTGLGEAFF. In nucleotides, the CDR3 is TGTGCCAGCAGCCGGACAGGTCTGGGTGAAGCTTTCTTT.

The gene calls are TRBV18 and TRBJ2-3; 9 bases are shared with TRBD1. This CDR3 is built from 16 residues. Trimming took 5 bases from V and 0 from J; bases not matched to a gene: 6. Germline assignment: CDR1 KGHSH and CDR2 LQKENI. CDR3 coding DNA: TGTGCCAGCTCAACGACGGGACAGGGAAGCACAGATACGCAGTATTTT. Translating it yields CASSTTGQGSTDTQYF.

CDR3 residues: CASSLGGQPSYEQYF. CDR3 nucleotides: TGCGCCAGCAGCTTGGGAGGACAACCGTCCTACGAGCAGTACTTC. The chain has TRBV5-1 and TRBJ2-7, with D possibly being TRBD1 (5 bases). V lost 0 bases and J 1 base, leaving 11 bases between the germline ends. The CDR3 length is 15 residues. Germline CDR1 SGHRS, CDR2 YFSETQ.

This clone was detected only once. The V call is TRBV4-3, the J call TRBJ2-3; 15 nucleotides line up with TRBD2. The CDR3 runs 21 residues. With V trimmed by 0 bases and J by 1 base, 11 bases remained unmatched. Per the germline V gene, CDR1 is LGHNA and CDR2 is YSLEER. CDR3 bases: TGCGCCAGCAGCCAAGATACGAGGGAAGGACTAGCGGGAGGGGGCACAGATACGCAGTATTTT. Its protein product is CASSQDTREGLAGGGTDTQYF.

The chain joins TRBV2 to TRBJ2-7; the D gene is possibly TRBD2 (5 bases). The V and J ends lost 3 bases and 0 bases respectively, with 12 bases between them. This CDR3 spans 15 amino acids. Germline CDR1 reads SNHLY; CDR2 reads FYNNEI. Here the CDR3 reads CASSERTGGSYEQYF. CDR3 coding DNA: TGTGCCAGCAGTGAGAGGACTGGCGGCTCCTACGAGCAGTACTTC.

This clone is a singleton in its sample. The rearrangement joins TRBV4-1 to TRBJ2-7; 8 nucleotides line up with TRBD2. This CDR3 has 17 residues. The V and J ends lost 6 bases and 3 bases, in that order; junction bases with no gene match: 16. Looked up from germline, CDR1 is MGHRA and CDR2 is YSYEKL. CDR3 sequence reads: CASSAVLGLVGVYEQYF. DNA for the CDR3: TGCGCCAGCAGTGCCGTATTGGGACTAGTAGGGGTCTACGAGCAGTACTTC.

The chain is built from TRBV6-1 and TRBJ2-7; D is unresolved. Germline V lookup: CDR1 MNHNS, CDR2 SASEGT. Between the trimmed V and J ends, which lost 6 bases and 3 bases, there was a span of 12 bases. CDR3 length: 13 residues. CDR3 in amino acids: CASRRNPIYEQYF. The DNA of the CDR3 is TGTGCCAGCAGGCGAAACCCCATCTACGAGCAGTACTTC.

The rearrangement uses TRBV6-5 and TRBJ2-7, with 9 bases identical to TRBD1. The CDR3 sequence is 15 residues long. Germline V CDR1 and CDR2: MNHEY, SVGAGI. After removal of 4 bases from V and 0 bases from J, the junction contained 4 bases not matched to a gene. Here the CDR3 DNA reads TGTGCCAGCAGTTCTTACAGGGGGCCCTCCTACGAGCAGTACTTC. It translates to CASSSYRGPSYEQYF.

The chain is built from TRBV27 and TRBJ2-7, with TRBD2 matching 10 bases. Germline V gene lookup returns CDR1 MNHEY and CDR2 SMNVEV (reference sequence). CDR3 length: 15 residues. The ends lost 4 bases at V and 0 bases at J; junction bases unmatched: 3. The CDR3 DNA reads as TGTGCCAGCAGTTCGGGACTAGCGAACTCCTACGAGCAGTACTTC. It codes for CASSSGLANSYEQYF.

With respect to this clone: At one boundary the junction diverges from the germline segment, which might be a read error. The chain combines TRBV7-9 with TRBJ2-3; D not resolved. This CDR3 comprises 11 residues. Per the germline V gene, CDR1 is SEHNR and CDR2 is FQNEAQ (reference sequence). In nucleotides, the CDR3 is TGTGCCAGCAGCCCCAACCACCACACGTACTTT. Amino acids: CASSPNHHTYF. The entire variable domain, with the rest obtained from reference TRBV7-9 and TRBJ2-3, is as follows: DTGVSQNPRHKITKRGQNVTFRCDPISEHNRLYWYRQTLGQGPEFLTYFQNEAQLEKSRLLSDRFSAERPKGSFSTLEIQRTEQGDSAMYLCASSPNHHTYFGPGTRLTVL.

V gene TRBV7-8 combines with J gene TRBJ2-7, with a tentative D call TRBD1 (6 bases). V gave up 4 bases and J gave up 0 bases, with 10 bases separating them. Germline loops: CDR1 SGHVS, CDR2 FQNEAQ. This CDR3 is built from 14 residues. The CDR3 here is CASSSSGVSYEQYF. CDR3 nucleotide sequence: TGTGCCAGCAGCTCCTCAGGGGTCTCCTACGAGCAGTACTTC.

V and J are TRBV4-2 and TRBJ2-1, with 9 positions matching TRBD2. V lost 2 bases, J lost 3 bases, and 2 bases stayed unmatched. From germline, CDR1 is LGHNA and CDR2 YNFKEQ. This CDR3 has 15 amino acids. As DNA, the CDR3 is TGTGCCAGCAGCCAAAGGACTAGCGACTACAATGAGCAGTTCTTC. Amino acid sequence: CASSQRTSDYNEQFF.

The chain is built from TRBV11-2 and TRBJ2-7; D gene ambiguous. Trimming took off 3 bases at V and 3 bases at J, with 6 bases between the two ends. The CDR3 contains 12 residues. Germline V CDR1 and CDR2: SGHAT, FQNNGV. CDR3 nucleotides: TGTGCCAGCAGCTTGAGTCTCTACGAGCAGTACTTC. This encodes CASSLSLYEQYF.

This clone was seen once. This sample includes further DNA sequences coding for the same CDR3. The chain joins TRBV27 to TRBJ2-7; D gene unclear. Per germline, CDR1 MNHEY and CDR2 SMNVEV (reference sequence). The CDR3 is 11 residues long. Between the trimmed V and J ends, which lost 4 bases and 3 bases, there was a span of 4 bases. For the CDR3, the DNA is TGTGCCAGCAGTTCTAGCTACGAGCAGTACTTC. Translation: CASSSSYEQYF.